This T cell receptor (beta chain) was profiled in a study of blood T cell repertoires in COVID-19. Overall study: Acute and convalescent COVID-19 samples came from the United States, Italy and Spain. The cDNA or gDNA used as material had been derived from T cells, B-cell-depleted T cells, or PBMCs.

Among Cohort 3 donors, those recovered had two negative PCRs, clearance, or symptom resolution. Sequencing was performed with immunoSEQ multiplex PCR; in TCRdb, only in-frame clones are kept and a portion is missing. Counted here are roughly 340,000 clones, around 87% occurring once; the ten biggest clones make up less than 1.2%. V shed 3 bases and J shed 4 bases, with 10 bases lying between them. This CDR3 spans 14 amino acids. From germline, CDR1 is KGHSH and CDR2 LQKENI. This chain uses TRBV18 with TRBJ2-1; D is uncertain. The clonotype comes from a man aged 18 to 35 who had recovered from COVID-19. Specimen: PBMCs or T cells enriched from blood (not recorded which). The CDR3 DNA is TGTGCCAGCTCACCGGTTGCAGAATACAATGAGCAGTTCTTC. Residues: CASSPVAEYNEQFF.